This T cell receptor (beta chain) was retrieved from a study of a mutant IDH1 vaccine in newly diagnosed glioma. Study context: Mean patient age was around 40 years; approximately 62% were male and around 38% female.

Time point in this sample: week 11, during vaccination. Doses comprised 300 ug of mutant IDH1 20-mer peptide each, plus topical imiquimod. Donors had new WHO grade 3 or 4 IDH1-mutant, ATRX-lost astrocytomas. The protocol was immunoSEQ multiplex PCR, while the TCRdb copy is restricted to in-frame clones and leaves out a portion. This table has 50,000 to 75,000 clones, 75% to 90% appearing once. The CDR3 contains 15 residues. CDR1 and CDR2 from the germline V gene are SQVTM and ANQGSEA. Trimming removed 7 bases from V and 7 bases from J; junction bases left unmatched: 13. This clone was picked up a small number of times. Its antigen is undetermined.

The sample consisted of PBMCs, taken from a glioma patient whose treatment included an IDH1 peptide vaccine. This TCR derives from a man aged 50 to 59 with glioma. The chain uses TRBV29-1 and TRBJ2-1, with 10 bases fitting TRBD2. CDR3 in DNA: TGCAGCGCTTCCGGGGGTAGCGGGAGGATTAATGAGCAGTTCTTC. Translating gives CSASGGSGRINEQFF.